What follows are 20 T cell receptor beta chains derived from one specimen sequenced in a study of T-cell reconstitution after alpha-beta-depleted transplantation in children (dated by TCRdb to 2016 to 2017). The protocol used for the library was PCR. The instrument given in TCRdb is Illumina HiSeq 2500. Molecular barcoding was employed in the preparation of TCR libraries, with unique molecular identifiers being used to normalize TCRbeta repertoire quantification. The public reads were quality trimmed at Q25 with fastp and then assembled into clones with MiXCR by TCRdb, keeping productive beta chains. Rows merge per CDR3 protein into single entries with the most common DNA and genes. This sample gives 400,000 to 500,000 distinct CDR3 sequences in total; 11% of them show up just once. Approximately 5% of the sample lies in the top ten. The starting material was PBMCs from the stem cell graft donor, obtained from the stem cell graft. The receptors stem from a human donor who donated a stem cell graft to a child with acute myeloid leukemia.

The chain has TRBV18 and TRBJ1-6; no firm D call. Germline V gives CDR1 KGHSH, CDR2 LQKENI. V lost 4 bases and J lost 4, with 11 bases in between. The length of the CDR3 is 15 residues. CDR3 region: CASSRSMDYNSPLHF. CDR3 sequence (DNA): TGTGCCAGCTCACGGAGCATGGATTATAATTCACCCCTCCACTTT.

This clonotype was found a few times. The rearrangement uses TRBV12-3 or TRBV12-4 and TRBJ2-7; D perhaps matches TRBD1 (6 bases). The V end was cut by 1 base, the J end by 2 bases, with 12 bases between. This CDR3 is built from 15 residues. The CDR3 region is CASSLGPGATYEQYV. The CDR3 DNA follows: TGTGCCAGCAGTTTAGGGCCAGGGGCTACCTACGAGCAGTACGTC.

V and J are TRBV12-3 or TRBV12-4 and TRBJ1-1, with a weak D call TRBD1 (5 bases). The length of the CDR3 is 14 residues. Deletions cut 3 bases from V and 0 bases from J, with 8 bases between. Here the CDR3 DNA reads TGTGCCAGCAGTTTCCCAGGGTTGAACACTGAAGCTTTCTTT. Translated: CASSFPGLNTEAFF.

This clonotype was picked up one time. The chain uses TRBV20-1 and TRBJ2-7; 9 nucleotides align to TRBD1. V trimming: 4 bases; J trimming: 3 bases; junction bases outside the gene matches: 7. Germline V lookup: CDR1 DFQATT, CDR2 SNEGSKA (reference sequence). This CDR3 spans 14 amino acids. This CDR3 is CSANPMGQGYEQYF. In nucleotides, the CDR3 is TGCAGTGCTAACCCCATGGGACAGGGCTACGAGCAGTACTTC.

This clonotype came up a few times. The chain carries TRBV7-2 and TRBJ1-2; no clear D gene. In germline, CDR1 is SGHTA, CDR2 FQGNSA. The V and J ends lost 6 bases and 2 bases respectively, with 10 bases between them. The CDR3 is 13 amino acids. The CDR3 region has the DNA TGTGCCAGCAGTCCTAACCCAAACTATGGCTACACCTTC. This encodes CASSPNPNYGYTF.

This clonotype has a count of ten or more. The chain uses TRBV24-1 and TRBJ2-5; 9 nucleotides align to TRBD1. Germline CDR1 KGHDR, CDR2 SFDVKD. The CDR3 spans 16 residues. Trimming cost V 4 bases and J 5 bases; bases outside gene matches: 10. The CDR3 sequence: CATSEGQGGESETQYF. CDR3 DNA sequence: TGTGCCACCAGTGAGGGACAGGGTGGGGAGAGTGAGACCCAGTACTTC.

The table lists this clonotype with a few counts. This chain joins TRBV2 and TRBJ1-5, with D possibly TRBD1 on 5 matching bases. The ends were cut back, 4 bases at V and 5 bases at J, with 15 bases in the middle. The germline CDR1 and CDR2 sequences are SNHLY and FYNNEI. The CDR3 covers 15 residues. CDR3 protein: CASSVRQGGHQPQHF. As DNA, the CDR3 is TGTGCCAGCAGTGTCCGGCAGGGAGGGCATCAGCCCCAGCATTTT.

With regard to this clonotype: A read error may be the cause here, since a much bigger clone is one base away. The genes are TRBV7-6 and TRBJ2-3; D possibly corresponds to TRBD2 (6 bases). The germline CDR1 and CDR2 sequences are SGHVS and FNYEAQ. The ends were cut back, 5 bases at V and 0 bases at J, with 9 bases in the middle. This CDR3 spans 14 amino acids. In DNA, the CDR3 is TGTGCCAGCAGCGGAGGGGACAGCACAGATACGCAGTATTTT. It codes for CASSGGDSTDTQYF. The variable domain in full, with the rest retrieved from reference TRBV7-6 and TRBJ2-3, is GAGVSQSPRYKVTKRGQDVALRCDPISGHVSLYWYRQALGQGPEFLTYFNYEAQQDKSGLPNDRFSAERPEGSISTLTIQRTEQRDSAMYRCASSGGDSTDTQYFGPGTRLTVL.

This clonotype came up a few times. The J gene is TRBJ1-2, the V gene TRBV12-5; 7 bases are a match to TRBD1. CDR1 and CDR2 (germline): LGHNT, FRNRAP. The CDR3 is 13 amino acids. V was clipped by 7 bases and J by 5 bases; unmatched bases: 7. This CDR3 reads CASASTGRYGYTF. The CDR3, as DNA: TGTGCTAGTGCCTCGACAGGGAGATATGGCTACACCTTC.

The rearrangement uses TRBV30 and TRBJ2-2; tentatively, D is TRBD1 (5 bases). CDR3 size: 15 residues. Trimming shortened V by 0 bases and J by 8 bases, and 16 bases separated the two germline ends. The germline V gene has CDR1 GTSNPN and CDR2 SVGIG (reference sequence). The CDR3 DNA follows: TGTGCCTGGAGTGTGGGGCAGGGATCTACTGGGGAGCTGTTTTTT. Its protein is CAWSVGQGSTGELFF.

The V gene is TRBV20-1, the J gene TRBJ2-2; 7 positions agree with TRBD1. The CDR3 has 14 residues. J gave up 4 bases and V 5 bases, and 7 bases lay outside the gene matches. Germline loops: CDR1 DFQATT, CDR2 SNEGSKA (reference sequence). The DNA for the CDR3 is TGCAGTGCTCAGGGGGTCCTGGGCACCGGGGAGCTGTTTTTT. Protein: CSAQGVLGTGELFF.

The chain has TRBV6-6 and TRBJ1-5; a weak D match, TRBD1 (6 bases). V lost 8 bases, J lost 2 bases, and 10 bases lay in between. The CDR3 has 13 residues. Germline values: CDR1 MNHNY, CDR2 SVGAGI (reference sequence). The CDR3 coding sequence is TGTGCCAGCCTCAGGGGTGGCAATCAGCCCCAGCATTTT. Residues: CASLRGGNQPQHF.

This chain connects TRBV6-5 to TRBJ2-1; D tentatively reads TRBD1 or TRBD2 (5 bases each). Germline-derived CDR1 and CDR2 are MNHEY and SVGAGI. The CDR3 is 12 residues long. Between the trimmed V and J ends, which lost 2 bases and 12 bases, there was a span of 11 bases. The CDR3 here is CASSYGTTGQFF. As DNA, the CDR3 is TGTGCCAGCAGTTACGGGACCACGGGGCAGTTCTTC.

The chain is built from TRBV19 and TRBJ2-3; 14 nucleotides line up with TRBD2. V shed 5 bases and J 4 bases; nucleotides not matched to a gene: 5. CDR1 and CDR2 from the germline V gene are LNHDA and SQIVND (reference sequence). CDR3 length equals 16 residues. The CDR3 loop reads CASSGTSGGSADTQYF. CDR3 nucleotide sequence: TGTGCCAGTAGTGGGACTAGCGGGGGATCGGCAGATACGCAGTATTTT.

This clonotype was counted many times. The chain combines TRBV5-1 with TRBJ2-1; no definite D call. In germline, CDR1 is SGHRS, CDR2 YFSETQ. CDR3 length: 15 residues. V was shortened by 0 bases and J by 5 bases, with 12 bases between the two germline ends. Here the CDR3 reads CASSLVASWNNEQFF. In DNA, the CDR3 is TGCGCCAGCAGCTTGGTTGCTAGTTGGAACAATGAGCAGTTCTTC.

The rearrangement links TRBV7-2 to TRBJ1-4; TRBD1 might be the D (6 bases). The length of the CDR3 is 15 residues. Between the trimmed V and J ends, which lost 2 bases and 2 bases, there was a span of 9 bases. Germline CDR1 and CDR2: SGHTA and FQGNSA. In DNA form, the CDR3 reads TGTGCCAGCAGCTTAAACGGGGGCACTAATGAAAAACTGTTTTTT. As protein: CASSLNGGTNEKLFF.

There are a few counts of this clonotype. This chain links TRBV20-1 with TRBJ1-6; D is ambiguous. The germline V gene has CDR1 DFQATT and CDR2 SNEGSKA (reference sequence). CDR3 length equals 16 residues. V shed 1 base and J shed 1 base, with 11 bases lying between them. The CDR3 here is CSARVMVASYNSPLHF. The DNA for the CDR3 is TGCAGTGCTAGAGTCATGGTAGCATCCTATAATTCACCCCTCCACTTT.

The rearrangement joins TRBV7-9 to TRBJ1-2, with 11 bases aligning to TRBD1. This CDR3 is built from 16 residues. J was trimmed by 0 bases and V by 5 bases; bases with no gene match: 5. Germline V CDR1 and CDR2: SEHNR, FQNEAQ (reference sequence). The CDR3 sequence: CASSPGTGGANYGYTF. The DNA for the CDR3 is TGTGCCAGCAGCCCAGGGACAGGGGGAGCTAACTATGGCTACACCTTC.

This sequence joins TRBV28 and TRBJ2-5; D gene uncertain. CDR1 MDHEN and CDR2 SYDVKM come from the germline V gene. This CDR3 spans 14 amino acids. V was clipped by 6 bases and J by 5 bases, with 16 bases between them. The CDR3 region has the DNA TGTGCCAGCAGGTTTGATTCTTCCCGGGAGACCCAGTACTTC. Its protein is CASRFDSSRETQYF.

This sequence joins TRBV5-1 and TRBJ2-3; tentatively, D is TRBD1 (8 bases). The germline V and J ends were trimmed by 6 bases and 4 bases, with 18 bases remaining between them. Germline V gene data show CDR1 as SGHRS and CDR2 as YFSETQ. This CDR3 spans 15 amino acids. In DNA, the CDR3 is TGCGCCAGCACCCTAGACAGGGGAGGGCCAGATACGCAGTATTTT. Translation gives CASTLDRGGPDTQYF.